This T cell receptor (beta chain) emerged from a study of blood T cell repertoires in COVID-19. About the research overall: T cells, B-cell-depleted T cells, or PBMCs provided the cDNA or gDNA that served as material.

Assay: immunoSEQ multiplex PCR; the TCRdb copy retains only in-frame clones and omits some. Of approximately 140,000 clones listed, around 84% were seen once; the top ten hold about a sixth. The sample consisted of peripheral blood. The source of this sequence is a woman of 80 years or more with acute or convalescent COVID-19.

The DNA for the CDR3 is TGTGCCAGCAAGGGCCAAGGGACAGGGGACACAGATACGCAGTATTTT. This encodes CASKGQGTGDTDTQYF. The chain employs TRBV27 and TRBJ2-3, with TRBD1 matching 10 bases. Germline-derived CDR1 and CDR2 are MNHEY and SMNVEV (reference sequence). The V segment lost 7 bases and the J segment 2 bases; nucleotides outside the gene matches: 9. The CDR3 consists of 16 residues.